Here is one TCR beta chain with its context. Profiled with immunoSEQ multiplex PCR; TCRdb holds only in-frame clones, not every one. The table includes approximately 81,000 clones, roughly 77% detected once. Trimming removed 0 bases from V and 4 bases from J, with 9 bases in between. This CDR3 region has 14 residues. CDR1 and CDR2 from the germline V gene are MNHEY and SMNVEV (reference sequence). The record originates from a study of technical replicates of blood from four donors. This clonotype was obtained from a human donor in good health. Some clones in this sample may be carry-over from other donors' samples. The chain carries TRBV27 and TRBJ1-2; D might be TRBD1 (5 bases). Sequencing was performed on PBMCs. The CDR3 region has the DNA TGTGCCAGCAGTTTATCCCGGGGGGGCTATGGCTACACCTTC. Amino acid sequence: CASSLSRGGYGYTF.